This TCR beta chain was obtained from a study of blood T cell repertoires in COVID-19. Across the whole study: From the United States, Italy and Spain came samples of acute and convalescent COVID-19. PBMCs, B-cell-depleted T cells, or T cells were the source of the cDNA or gDNA that made up the material.

On this clone itself: This same CDR3 is encoded by further DNA sequences in the sample.

Original processing notes: Amplification of reference gene primers provided the estimated nucleated cell counts. Clones were sequenced by immunoSEQ multiplex PCR, and TCRdb holds only the in-frame ones, with some missing. V, J and clone size are those of that table, while D and trimming were read from the DNA. This table holds approximately 230,000 clones, approximately 90% found once. V lost 0 bases, J lost 4 bases, and 4 bases stayed unmatched. Looked up from germline, CDR1 is MGHRA and CDR2 is YSYEKL. CDR3 length: 15 amino acids. Sequences were obtained from peripheral blood. The sequence was obtained from a woman younger than 45 with COVID-19, enrolled during active disease. The chain links TRBV4-1 to TRBJ2-7; 9 bases are shared with TRBD1. The chain's CDR3 is CASSQEQGAGYEQYF. The CDR3 DNA reads as TGCGCCAGCAGCCAAGAACAGGGGGCGGGGTACGAGCAGTACTTC.